One sample yielded the 2 T cell receptor beta chains listed below, sequenced in a study of T cell responses to AZD1222 COVID-19 vaccine. This table comes from immunoSEQ multiplex PCR, and its TCRdb copy is limited to in-frame clones, with some not included. The sample includes more than 90,000 clones, 88% of them seen just once. The sequencing used peripheral blood, collected 28 days after the second AZD1222 dose. These receptors were taken from an adult who received the AZD1222 COVID-19 vaccine.

This chain connects TRBV27 to TRBJ2-6; possibly TRBD2 for D (5 bases). This CDR3 is 16 amino acids long. Germline V lookup: CDR1 MNHEY, CDR2 SMNVEV (reference sequence). Trimming cost V 5 bases and J 0 bases, with 11 bases left between them. The CDR3 here is CASSTRGFSGANVLTF. The CDR3 coding sequence is TGTGCCAGCAGTACGCGAGGGTTCTCTGGGGCCAACGTCCTGACTTTC.

This chain joins TRBV7-2 and TRBJ2-2, with TRBD2 matching 10 bases. With 4 bases clipped from V and 6 bases from J, the junction kept 17 bases outside the gene matches. Germline V gene data show CDR1 as SGHTA and CDR2 as FQGNSA. This CDR3 comprises 19 residues. CDR3 DNA sequence: TGTGCCAGCAGCTCTAGGGGCGGAGGGCTAGCGGGGGTGTCCGGGGAGCTGTTTTTT. This translates into CASSSRGGGLAGVSGELFF. Using reference TRBV7-2 and TRBJ2-2 for the parts outside the CDR3, the full variable domain is GAGVSQSPSNKVTEKGKDVELRCDPISGHTALYWYRQSLGQGLEFLIYFQGNSAPDKSGLPSDRFSAERTGGSVSTLTIQRTQQEDSAVYLCASSSRGGGLAGVSGELFFGEGSRLTVL.